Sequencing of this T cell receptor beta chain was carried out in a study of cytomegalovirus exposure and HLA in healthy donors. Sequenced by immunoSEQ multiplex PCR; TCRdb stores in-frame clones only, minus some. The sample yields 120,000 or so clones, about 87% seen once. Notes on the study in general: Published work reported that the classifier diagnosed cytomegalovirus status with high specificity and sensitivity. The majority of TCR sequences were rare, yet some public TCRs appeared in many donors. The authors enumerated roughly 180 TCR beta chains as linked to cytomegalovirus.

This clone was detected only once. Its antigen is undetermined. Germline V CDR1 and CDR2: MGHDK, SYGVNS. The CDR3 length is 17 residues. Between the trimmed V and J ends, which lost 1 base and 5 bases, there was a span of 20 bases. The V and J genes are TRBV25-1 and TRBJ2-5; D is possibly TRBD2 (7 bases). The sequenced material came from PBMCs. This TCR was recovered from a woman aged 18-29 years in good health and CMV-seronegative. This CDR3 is CASSEWGQRGGLETQYF. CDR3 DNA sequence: TGTGCCAGCAGTGAATGGGGGCAGCGGGGTGGGTTGGAGACCCAGTACTTC.